The 26 T cell receptor beta chains reported below all come from one sample, sequenced in a study of blood T cell repertoires in COVID-19. Profiling relied on immunoSEQ multiplex PCR, and the TCRdb table lists in-frame clones only, not all of them. The data hold some 250,000 clones, with more than 75% observed a single time. Sample: peripheral blood. The receptors here all came from a woman in her fifties or sixties with active or convalescent COVID-19.

The chain combines TRBV4-3 with TRBJ2-3; D remains ambiguous. The germline V gene has CDR1 LGHNA and CDR2 YSLEER. This CDR3 spans 16 amino acids. Trimming shortened V by 0 bases and J by 0 bases, and 10 bases separated the two germline ends. CDR3 loop: CASSQDLRTSTDTQYF. As DNA, the CDR3 is TGCGCCAGCAGCCAAGATCTCCGAACTAGCACAGATACGCAGTATTTT.

The chain combines TRBV7-9 with TRBJ1-6; 7 bases align to TRBD1. The CDR3 runs to 14 residues. Per germline, CDR1 SEHNR and CDR2 FQNEAQ (reference sequence). The ends lost 5 bases at V and 7 bases at J; junction bases unmatched: 5. This CDR3 is CASSIGTVNSPLHF. The CDR3 DNA is TGTGCCAGCAGCATTGGGACAGTGAATTCACCCCTCCACTTT.

This chain connects TRBV19 to TRBJ2-1; 8 bases match TRBD1. V shed 1 base and J 6 bases; nucleotides not matched to a gene: 2. Germline CDR1 LNHDA, CDR2 SQIVND (reference sequence). There are 14 residues in the CDR3. Written as DNA, the CDR3 is TGTGCCAGTAGTATAGGCACAGGGGGCAATGAGCAGTTCTTC. Translating it yields CASSIGTGGNEQFF.

V gene TRBV7-9 combines with J gene TRBJ2-4, with TRBD1 identical over 10 bases. Germline V lookup: CDR1 SEHNR, CDR2 FQNEAQ (reference sequence). The CDR3 loop spans 15 amino acids. V shed 5 bases and J 5 bases; nucleotides not matched to a gene: 6. CDR3 sequence (DNA): TGTGCCAGCAGCGCGACAGGGGGCAGGCAAAACATTCAGTACTTC. It is translated as CASSATGGRQNIQYF.

V usage is TRBV7-9 and J usage is TRBJ1-2; possibly TRBD1 for D (5 bases). Germline V CDR1 and CDR2: SEHNR, FQNEAQ (reference sequence). This CDR3 is 13 amino acids long. Trimming removed 5 bases at V and 4 bases at J, with 11 bases between. The CDR3 reads CASSLGTVYGYTF. The CDR3 coding sequence is TGTGCCAGCAGCCTGGGGACTGTCTATGGCTACACCTTC.

V and J are TRBV5-6 and TRBJ2-7, with 10 bases matching TRBD1. The CDR3 sequence is 16 residues long. Germline-derived CDR1 and CDR2 are SGHDT and YYEEEE. V lost 4 bases and J lost 4; bases outside the gene matches: 11. DNA for the CDR3: TGTGCCAGCAGCCGTTCGACAGGGGGCAAAGTGTACGAGCAGTACTTC. This translates into CASSRSTGGKVYEQYF. The full variable domain, completed using reference TRBV5-6 and TRBJ2-7, is DAGVTQSPTHLIKTRGQQVTLRCSPKSGHDTVSWYQQALGQGPQFIFQYYEEEERQRGNFPDRFSGHQFPNYSSELNVNALLLGDSALYLCASSRSTGGKVYEQYFGPGTRLTVT.

The rearrangement links TRBV7-9 to TRBJ1-1; 9 bases align to TRBD1. Germline V gene lookup returns CDR1 SEHNR and CDR2 FQNEAQ (reference sequence). The CDR3 contains 15 residues. Losses at the gene ends were 7 bases for V and 6 bases for J; bases not matched to a gene: 12. The DNA for the CDR3 is TGTGCCAGCAACAATGAGCCGGGACAGGGCCCTGAAGCTTTCTTT. It translates to CASNNEPGQGPEAFF.

The rearrangement joins TRBV10-3 to TRBJ1-5; 9 nucleotides agree with TRBD1. The germline V gene has CDR1 ENHRY and CDR2 SYGVKD. The CDR3 has 16 residues. The trim removed 1 base at V and 5 bases at J, leaving 6 bases unmatched. In DNA form, the CDR3 reads TGTGCCATCAGTGAGTGGGGGACAGGGAGAGATCAGCCCCAGCATTTT. Protein product: CAISEWGTGRDQPQHF.

This rearrangement joins TRBV6-5 to TRBJ2-3; TRBD1 matches at 8 bases. Germline CDR1 MNHEY, CDR2 SVGAGI. The CDR3 totals 15 residues. V lost 2 bases and J lost 1; bases outside the gene matches: 2. CDR3 DNA sequence: TGTGCCAGCAGTTACGACAGGGGCCGCACAGATACGCAGTATTTT. Translated, it gives CASSYDRGRTDTQYF.

The chain carries TRBV9 and TRBJ2-1, with 14 bases identical to TRBD2. The CDR3 has 18 residues. From germline, CDR1 is SGDLS and CDR2 YYNGEE. The V gene end was trimmed by 4 bases and the J gene end by 3 bases; junction bases not matched to a gene: 9. The CDR3 sequence: CASSIRLAGGPDYNEQFF. The CDR3 nucleotides read TGTGCCAGCAGCATCCGACTAGCGGGGGGGCCGGACTACAATGAGCAGTTCTTC.

CDR3 DNA: TGTGCCAGCAGTTACCGCTTCCGGCGGGGGGTGGCTGAGCAGTTCTTC. This encodes CASSYRFRRGVAEQFF. The chain joins TRBV6-2 or TRBV6-3 to TRBJ2-1; 8 bases are a match to TRBD2. Germline CDR1 and CDR2: MNHEY and SVGEGT. This CDR3 has 16 residues. V dropped 2 bases and J dropped 9; count of bases not matched to a gene: 12.

This rearrangement joins TRBV19 to TRBJ2-7; TRBD1 agrees at 8 bases. The ends lost 3 bases at V and 5 bases at J; junction bases unmatched: 9. This CDR3 has 15 amino acids. Per germline, CDR1 LNHDA and CDR2 SQIVND (reference sequence). CDR3 DNA sequence: TGTGCCAGTAGTATCCCCCAGGGGGCAATGAACGAGCAGTACTTC. It encodes CASSIPQGAMNEQYF.

This clone was seen only a few times. The chain uses TRBV6-2 or TRBV6-3 and TRBJ1-2, with D unresolved. V lost 6 bases to trimming and J lost 4 bases, with 12 bases between them. This CDR3 is 13 amino acids long. Germline loops: CDR1 MNHEY, CDR2 SVGEGT. The CDR3 loop reads CASSPGGAYGYTF. DNA for the CDR3: TGTGCCAGCAGCCCGGGAGGAGCCTATGGCTACACCTTC.

The V gene is TRBV19, the J gene TRBJ1-5; D remains unclear. CDR1 is LNHDA and CDR2 is SQIVND in the germline V gene (reference sequence). The CDR3 extends over 15 amino acids. V shed 1 base and J shed 3 bases, with 10 bases lying between them. CDR3 nucleotide sequence: TGTGCCAGTAGTATAGCCCCCTCCTCCAATCAGCCCCAGCATTTT. It encodes CASSIAPSSNQPQHF.

The chain employs TRBV5-6 and TRBJ1-2; D gene ambiguous. V was pared by 4 bases and J by 0 bases, with 10 bases between. The CDR3 runs to 14 residues. Germline V gives CDR1 SGHDT, CDR2 YYEEEE. CDR3 protein: CASSPTRANYGYTF. DNA of the CDR3: TGTGCCAGCAGCCCGACAAGAGCTAACTATGGCTACACCTTC.

V and J are TRBV2 and TRBJ2-2; weak D call: TRBD1 (5 bases). Germline values: CDR1 SNHLY, CDR2 FYNNEI. The V and J ends lost 0 bases and 4 bases respectively, with 15 bases between them. This CDR3 is built from 17 residues. CDR3 coding DNA: TGTGCCAGCAGTGAAGCGCAGGGATTTTGGAGCACCGGGGAGCTGTTTTTT. It translates to CASSEAQGFWSTGELFF.

CDR3 amino acids: CAGGPSTDTQYF. CDR3 sequence (DNA): TGTGCGGGGGGTCCTAGCACAGATACGCAGTATTTT. V is TRBV30 and J is TRBJ2-3; D perhaps matches TRBD2 (6 bases). Germline-derived CDR1 and CDR2 are GTSNPN and SVGIG (reference sequence). This CDR3 region has 12 residues.

V is TRBV24-1 and J is TRBJ1-2; weak D call: TRBD1 (5 bases). V was trimmed by 5 bases and J by 3 bases, leaving 24 bases between them. Germline V gene data show CDR1 as KGHDR and CDR2 as SFDVKD. The CDR3 is made up of 18 amino acids. CDR3 nucleotide sequence: TGTGCCACCAGTGTGCAGGGCCCAACCGGCAAGGCTTACTATGGCTACACCTTC. The encoded protein is CATSVQGPTGKAYYGYTF.

The V gene is TRBV6-5, the J gene TRBJ1-5; the match to TRBD1 covers 9 bases. CDR3 length: 14 residues. J was trimmed by 5 bases and V by 7 bases; bases with no gene match: 6. Germline V lookup: CDR1 MNHEY, CDR2 SVGAGI. The CDR3 loop reads CASIVDRGHQPQHF. The CDR3 bases are TGTGCCAGCATCGTGGACAGGGGCCATCAGCCCCAGCATTTT.

The sample holds a few counts of this clone. The rearrangement uses TRBV5-1 and TRBJ1-1; D uncertain. This CDR3 is built from 16 residues. CDR1 is SGHRS and CDR2 is YFSETQ in the germline V gene. The V and J ends lost 2 bases and 4 bases respectively, with 18 bases between them. The CDR3, as DNA: TGCGCCAGCAGCTTATACCTTGGAGGGTTCGGCACTGAAGCTTTCTTT. Protein product: CASSLYLGGFGTEAFF.

The rearrangement uses TRBV7-9 and TRBJ2-2, with TRBD1 identical over 7 bases. Germline assignment: CDR1 SEHNR and CDR2 FQNEAQ (reference sequence). The CDR3 length is 11 residues. The ends lost 10 bases at V and 6 bases at J; junction bases unmatched: 2. DNA for the CDR3: TGTGCCACCCAGGGGGCCGGGGAGCTGTTTTTT. Its translation: CATQGAGELFF. Full variable domain (remainder filled in from reference TRBV7-9 and TRBJ2-2): DTGVSQNPRHKITKRGQNVTFRCDPISEHNRLYWYRQTLGQGPEFLTYFQNEAQLEKSRLLSDRFSAERPKGSFSTLEIQRTEQGDSAMYLCATQGAGELFFGEGSRLTVL.

The chain carries TRBV7-2 and TRBJ2-7; 8 bases agree with TRBD2. This CDR3 spans 16 amino acids. The V and J ends lost 3 bases and 3 bases, in that order; junction bases with no gene match: 10. In germline, CDR1 is SGHTA, CDR2 FQGNSA. Here the CDR3 reads CASSFGGRGAFYEQYF. DNA of the CDR3: TGTGCCAGCAGCTTTGGAGGGCGGGGGGCCTTCTACGAGCAGTACTTC.

CDR3 sequence: CASSRDRGRYEQYF. DNA for the CDR3: TGTGCCAGCAGCCGGGACAGGGGAAGGTACGAGCAGTACTTC. J is TRBJ2-7 and V is TRBV5-8; 10 bases align to TRBD1. CDR1 and CDR2 from the germline V gene are SGHTS and YDEGEE. The CDR3 extends over 14 amino acids. The V segment lost 4 bases and the J segment 4 bases; nucleotides outside the gene matches: 5.

The DNA for the CDR3 is TGTGCCAGCAGCTTGAGGGGACAGGTAGGGGATACCAATGAGCAGTTCTTC. Translating gives CASSLRGQVGDTNEQFF. V gene TRBV5-4 combines with J gene TRBJ2-1; 8 bases align to TRBD1. V gave up 1 base and J gave up 6 bases; unmatched junction bases: 12. Looked up from germline, CDR1 is SGHNT and CDR2 is YYREEE (reference sequence). The CDR3 sequence is 17 residues long.

The chain links TRBV29-1 to TRBJ1-2, with TRBD1 identical over 7 bases. After removal of 5 bases from V and 6 bases from J, the junction contained 6 bases not matched to a gene. From germline, CDR1 is SQVTM and CDR2 ANQGSEA. The CDR3 is 12 residues long. CDR3 region: CSVLTTGDGYTF. For the CDR3, the DNA is TGCAGCGTTCTAACCACAGGGGATGGCTACACCTTC.

The gene calls are TRBV30 and TRBJ1-1, with a weak D call TRBD1 (6 bases). Germline assignment: CDR1 GTSNPN and CDR2 SVGIG (reference sequence). With 1 base removed from V and 1 base from J, the gap between germline ends came to 10 bases. The CDR3 has 14 amino acids. The CDR3 region has the DNA TGTGCCTGGAGTGCGAGGGGGGGGAACACTGAAGCTTTCTTT. Amino acid sequence: CAWSARGGNTEAFF.